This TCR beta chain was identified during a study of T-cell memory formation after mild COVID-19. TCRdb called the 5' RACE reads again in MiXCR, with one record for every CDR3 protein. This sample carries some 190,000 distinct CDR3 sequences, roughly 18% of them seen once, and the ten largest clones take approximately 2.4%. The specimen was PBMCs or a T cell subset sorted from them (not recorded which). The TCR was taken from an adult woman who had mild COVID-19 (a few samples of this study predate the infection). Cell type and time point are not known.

The CDR3 reads CASSQAAGGQPQHF. As DNA, the CDR3 is TGTGCCAGCAGCCAAGCGGCAGGTGGTCAGCCCCAGCATTTT. The chain uses TRBV3-1 and TRBJ1-5; D gene ambiguous. The length of the CDR3 is 14 residues. The V end was cut by 1 base, the J end by 6 bases, with 10 bases between. Germline CDR1 is LGHDT and CDR2 is YNNKEL (reference sequence).